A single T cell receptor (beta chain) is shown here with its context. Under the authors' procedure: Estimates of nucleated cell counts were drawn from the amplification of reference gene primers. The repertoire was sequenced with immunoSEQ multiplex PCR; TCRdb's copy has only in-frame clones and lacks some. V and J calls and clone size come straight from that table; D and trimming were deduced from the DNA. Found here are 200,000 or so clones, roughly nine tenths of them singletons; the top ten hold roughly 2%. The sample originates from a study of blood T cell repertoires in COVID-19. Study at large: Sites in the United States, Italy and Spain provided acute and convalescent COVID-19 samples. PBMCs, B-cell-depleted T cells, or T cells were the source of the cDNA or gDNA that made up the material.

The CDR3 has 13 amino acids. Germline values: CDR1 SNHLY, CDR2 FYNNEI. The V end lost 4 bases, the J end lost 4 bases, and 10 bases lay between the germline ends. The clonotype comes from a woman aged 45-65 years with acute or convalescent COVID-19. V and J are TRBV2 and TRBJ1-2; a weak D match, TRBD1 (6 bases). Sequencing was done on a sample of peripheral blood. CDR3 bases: TGTGCCAGCAGTGCCCAGGGGCCCTATGGCTACACCTTC. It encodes CASSAQGPYGYTF.